This T cell receptor beta chain was identified during a study of blood T cell repertoires in COVID-19. Turning to the study itself: Researchers got acute and convalescent COVID-19 samples from the United States, Italy and Spain. PBMCs, B-cell-depleted T cells, or T cells provided the cDNA or gDNA that made up the material.

There are 13 residues in the CDR3. V dropped 6 bases and J dropped 8 bases, with 14 bases sitting between them. Germline-derived CDR1 and CDR2 are ENHRY and SYGVKD. Profiled with immunoSEQ multiplex PCR; TCRdb holds only in-frame clones, not every one. The repertoire has about 330,000 clones, roughly 84% of them found once; the top ten carry roughly 1%. The cohort comprised adults aged 18 to 89 years residing in about two dozen US areas. Material: PBMCs or T cells enriched from blood (not recorded which). This chain connects TRBV10-3 to TRBJ2-1; a possible D gene is TRBD1 (5 bases). This receptor was taken from a woman in her twenties or thirties who had recovered from COVID-19. This chain's CDR3 is CAIREHLGDEQFF. The DNA of the CDR3 is TGTGCCATCAGGGAACACCTAGGGGATGAGCAGTTCTTC.